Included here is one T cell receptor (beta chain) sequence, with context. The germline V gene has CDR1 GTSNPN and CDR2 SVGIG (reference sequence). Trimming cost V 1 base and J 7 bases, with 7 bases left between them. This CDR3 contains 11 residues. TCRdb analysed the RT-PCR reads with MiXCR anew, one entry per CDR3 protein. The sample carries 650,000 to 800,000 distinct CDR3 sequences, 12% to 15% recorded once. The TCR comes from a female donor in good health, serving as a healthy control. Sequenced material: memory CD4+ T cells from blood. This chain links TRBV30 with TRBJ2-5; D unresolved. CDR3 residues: CAWSALGTQYF. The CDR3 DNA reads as TGTGCCTGGAGTGCACTGGGGACCCAGTACTTC.